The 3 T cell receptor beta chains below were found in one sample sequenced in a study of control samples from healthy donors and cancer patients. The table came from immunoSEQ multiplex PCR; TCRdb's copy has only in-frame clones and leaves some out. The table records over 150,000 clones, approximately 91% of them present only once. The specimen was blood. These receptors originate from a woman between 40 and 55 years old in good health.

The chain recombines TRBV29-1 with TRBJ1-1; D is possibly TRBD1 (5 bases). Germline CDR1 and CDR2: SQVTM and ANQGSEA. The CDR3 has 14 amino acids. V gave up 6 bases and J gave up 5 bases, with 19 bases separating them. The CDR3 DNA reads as TGCAGCGTCGATTCCGGACAAATAAGGACTGAAGCTTTCTTT. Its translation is CSVDSGQIRTEAFF.

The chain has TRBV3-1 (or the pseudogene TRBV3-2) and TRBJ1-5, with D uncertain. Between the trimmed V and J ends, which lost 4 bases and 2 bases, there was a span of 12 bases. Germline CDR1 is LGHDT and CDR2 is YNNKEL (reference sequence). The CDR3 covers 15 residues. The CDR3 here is CASSRSFWGNQPQHF. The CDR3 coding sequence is TGTGCCAGCAGCCGGTCATTCTGGGGCAATCAGCCCCAGCATTTT.

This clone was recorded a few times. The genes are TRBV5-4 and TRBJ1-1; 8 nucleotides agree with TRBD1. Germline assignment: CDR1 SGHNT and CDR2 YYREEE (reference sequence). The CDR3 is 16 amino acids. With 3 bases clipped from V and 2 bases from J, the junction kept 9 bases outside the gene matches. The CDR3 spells CASSWTGKGHNTEAFF. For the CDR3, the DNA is TGTGCCAGCAGCTGGACAGGGAAGGGCCATAACACTGAAGCTTTCTTT. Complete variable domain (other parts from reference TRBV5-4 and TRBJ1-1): ETGVTQSPTHLIKTRGQQVTLRCSSQSGHNTVSWYQQALGQGPQFIFQYYREEENGRGNFPPRFSGLQFPNYSSELNVNALELDDSALYLCASSWTGKGHNTEAFFGQGTRLTVV.